This TCR beta chain appears in the sequencing data of a study of shared clonotypes between healthy human individuals. Measured with immunoSEQ multiplex PCR; TCRdb has only the in-frame clones, and not every one. The data show 400,000 or so clones, 96% seen once. CDR3 length: 15 residues. Germline CDR1 and CDR2: LNHDA and SQIVND (reference sequence). V lost 3 bases, J lost 8 bases, and 16 bases lay in between. The chain carries TRBV19 and TRBJ2-2, with D possibly matching TRBD1 (6 bases). The sequencing input was memory CD8+ T cells sorted from blood. The subset: CD45RO+ cells pooled with CCR7-negative TemRA cells. The receptor was derived from a man under 40 in good health. This CDR3 reads CASSMPSNRAGELFF. CDR3 nucleotide sequence: TGTGCCAGTAGTATGCCCTCGAACAGGGCTGGGGAGCTGTTTTTT.